The 3 T cell receptor beta chains in this list originate from one sample, sequenced in a study of T cells in Graves' hyperthyroidism and ophthalmopathy. Amplified regions were TCR beta CDR3 sequences from RNA transcripts. Initially, a first-round RT-PCR of the TCR CDR3 employed the HTBI primer set. Each CDR3 protein gets one entry after TCRdb re-called the multiplex PCR reads with MiXCR. Among more than 550,000 distinct CDR3 sequences listed, nearly 45% were seen once. The sample comprised peripheral blood or thyroid tissue (not recorded which). The receptors stem from an adult man with Graves' disease, either hyperthyroidism or ophthalmopathy (not recorded which).

This clonotype was seen ten or more times. V gene TRBV20-1 combines with J gene TRBJ1-3, with 10 bases matching TRBD1. The ends lost 6 bases at V and 3 bases at J; junction bases unmatched: 5. The CDR3 loop spans 14 amino acids. Per germline, CDR1 DFQATT and CDR2 SNEGSKA (reference sequence). CDR3: CSATDRGLGNTIYF. DNA for the CDR3: TGCAGTGCCACAGACAGGGGGCTTGGAAACACCATATATTTT.

The V gene is TRBV7-9, the J gene TRBJ1-1; the D is unclear. Trimming removed 2 bases from V and 1 base from J, with 17 bases in between. Germline loops: CDR1 SEHNR, CDR2 FQNEAQ (reference sequence). The CDR3 runs 17 residues. CDR3 region: CASSLTRRIDKNTEAFF. CDR3 bases: TGTGCCAGCAGCTTAACCCGACGGATAGACAAGAACACTGAAGCTTTCTTT. Looking up the rest from reference TRBV7-9 and TRBJ1-1 gives the full variable domain: DTGVSQNPRHKITKRGQNVTFRCDPISEHNRLYWYRQTLGQGPEFLTYFQNEAQLEKSRLLSDRFSAERPKGSFSTLEIQRTEQGDSAMYLCASSLTRRIDKNTEAFFGQGTRLTVV.

The chain links TRBV10-3 to TRBJ2-5, with 7 bases that match TRBD2. Trimming removed 5 bases from V and 3 bases from J; junction bases left unmatched: 0. CDR3 length: 12 residues. Germline values: CDR1 ENHRY, CDR2 SYGVKD. The CDR3 sequence is CAISTSEETQYF. The CDR3 DNA sequence: TGTGCCATCAGTACTAGCGAAGAGACCCAGTACTTC.